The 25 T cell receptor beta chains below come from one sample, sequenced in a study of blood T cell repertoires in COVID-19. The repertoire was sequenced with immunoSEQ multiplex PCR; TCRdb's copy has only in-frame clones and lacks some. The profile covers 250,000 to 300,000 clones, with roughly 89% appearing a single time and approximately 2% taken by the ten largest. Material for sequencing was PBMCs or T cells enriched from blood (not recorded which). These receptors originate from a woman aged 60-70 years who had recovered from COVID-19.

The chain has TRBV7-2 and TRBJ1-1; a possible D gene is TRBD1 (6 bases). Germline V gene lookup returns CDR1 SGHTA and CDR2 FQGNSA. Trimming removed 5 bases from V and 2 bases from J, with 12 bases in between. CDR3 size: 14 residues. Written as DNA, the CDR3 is TGTGCCAGCAGCCCTGGACAGTCAAACACTGAAGCTTTCTTT. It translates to CASSPGQSNTEAFF.

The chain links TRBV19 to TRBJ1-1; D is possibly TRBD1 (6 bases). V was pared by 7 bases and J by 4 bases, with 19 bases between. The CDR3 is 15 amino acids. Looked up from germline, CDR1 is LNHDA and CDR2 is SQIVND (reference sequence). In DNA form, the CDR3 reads TGTGCCAGTACCACTTCGGGGGGCAAGATCACTGAAGCTTTCTTT. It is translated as CASTTSGGKITEAFF.

The CDR3 DNA sequence: TGTGCCAGTAGTAACCGATTAGCTAACTATGGCTACACCTTC. It translates to CASSNRLANYGYTF. This chain links TRBV19 with TRBJ1-2; D unclear. Per the germline V gene, CDR1 is LNHDA and CDR2 is SQIVND (reference sequence). Trimming left V 4 bases short and J 0 bases short, with 9 bases between. The CDR3 is 14 amino acids.

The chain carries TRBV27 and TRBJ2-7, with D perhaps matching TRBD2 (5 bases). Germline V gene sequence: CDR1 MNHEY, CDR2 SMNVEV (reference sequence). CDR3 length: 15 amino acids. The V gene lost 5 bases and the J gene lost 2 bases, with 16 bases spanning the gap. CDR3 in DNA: TGTGCCAGCAGTATAGCGAGGGTAGGAACCTACGAGCAGTACTTC. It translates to CASSIARVGTYEQYF.

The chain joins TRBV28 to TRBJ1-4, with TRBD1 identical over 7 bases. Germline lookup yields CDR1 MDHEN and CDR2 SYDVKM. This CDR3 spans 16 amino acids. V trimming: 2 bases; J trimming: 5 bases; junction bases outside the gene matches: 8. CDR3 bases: TGTGCCAGCAGTTTAGAGGGGGCGGCAAAAAATGAAAAACTGTTTTTT. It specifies CASSLEGAAKNEKLFF.

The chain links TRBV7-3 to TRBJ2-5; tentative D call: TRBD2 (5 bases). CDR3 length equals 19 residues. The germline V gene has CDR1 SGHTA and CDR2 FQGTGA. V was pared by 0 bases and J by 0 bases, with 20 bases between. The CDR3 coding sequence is TGTGCCAGCAGCTTAACCGGCGGGTCCATGCACCTGTACCAAGAGACCCAGTACTTC. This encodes CASSLTGGSMHLYQETQYF.

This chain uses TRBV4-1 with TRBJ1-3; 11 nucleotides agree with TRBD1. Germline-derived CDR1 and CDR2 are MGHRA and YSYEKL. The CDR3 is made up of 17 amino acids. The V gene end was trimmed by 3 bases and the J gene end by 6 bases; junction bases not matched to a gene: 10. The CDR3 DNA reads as TGCGCCAGCAGCCAGGGGACAGGGGGTCAGGGGGCAAACACCATATATTTT. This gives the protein CASSQGTGGQGANTIYF.

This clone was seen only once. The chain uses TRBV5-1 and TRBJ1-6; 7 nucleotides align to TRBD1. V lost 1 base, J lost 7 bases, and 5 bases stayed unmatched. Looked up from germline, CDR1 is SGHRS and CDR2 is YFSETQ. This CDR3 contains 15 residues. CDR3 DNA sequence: TGCGCCAGCAGCTTGATCGGGACAGTGAATTCACCCCTCCACTTT. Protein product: CASSLIGTVNSPLHF.

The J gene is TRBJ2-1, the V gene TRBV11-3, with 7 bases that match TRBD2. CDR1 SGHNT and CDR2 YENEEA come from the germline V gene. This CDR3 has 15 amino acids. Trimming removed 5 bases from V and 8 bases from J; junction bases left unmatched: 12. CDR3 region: CASSLISGRRDEQFF. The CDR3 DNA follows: TGTGCCAGCAGCCTAATTAGCGGGCGTAGGGATGAGCAGTTCTTC. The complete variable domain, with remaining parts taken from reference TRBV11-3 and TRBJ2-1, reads EAGVVQSPRYKIIEKKQPVAFWCNPISGHNTLYWYLQNLGQGPELLIRYENEEAVDDSQLPKDRFSAERLKGVDSTLKIQPAELGDSAVYLCASSLISGRRDEQFFGPGTRLTVL.

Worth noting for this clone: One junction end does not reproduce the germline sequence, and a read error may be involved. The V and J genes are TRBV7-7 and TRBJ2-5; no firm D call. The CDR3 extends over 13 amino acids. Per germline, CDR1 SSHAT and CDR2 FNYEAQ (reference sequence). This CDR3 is CASSLSPQETQYF. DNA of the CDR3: TGTGCTAGCAGCTTGTCTCCCCAAGAGACCCAGTACTTC.

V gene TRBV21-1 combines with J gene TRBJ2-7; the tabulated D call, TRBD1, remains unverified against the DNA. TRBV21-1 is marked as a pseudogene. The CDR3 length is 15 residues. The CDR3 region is CASSKASRDSYEQYF. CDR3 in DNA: TGTGCCAGCAGCAAAGCCTCCAGGGACTCCTACGAGCAGTACTTC.

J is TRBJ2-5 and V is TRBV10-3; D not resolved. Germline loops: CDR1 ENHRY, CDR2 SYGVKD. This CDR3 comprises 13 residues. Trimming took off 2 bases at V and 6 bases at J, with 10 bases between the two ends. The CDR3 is CAISERSDQTQYF. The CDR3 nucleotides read TGTGCCATCAGTGAGAGGAGCGATCAGACCCAGTACTTC.

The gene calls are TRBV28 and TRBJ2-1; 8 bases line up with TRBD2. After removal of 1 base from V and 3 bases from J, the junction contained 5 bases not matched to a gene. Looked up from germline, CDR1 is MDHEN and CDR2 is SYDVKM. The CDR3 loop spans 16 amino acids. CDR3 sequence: CASSLLWRGVYNEQFF. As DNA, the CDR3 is TGTGCCAGCAGTTTATTGTGGCGGGGGGTCTACAATGAGCAGTTCTTC.

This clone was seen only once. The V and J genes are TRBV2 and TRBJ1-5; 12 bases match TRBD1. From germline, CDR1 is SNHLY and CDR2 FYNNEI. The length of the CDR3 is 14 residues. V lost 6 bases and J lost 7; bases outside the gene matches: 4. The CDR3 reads CASSTGTGGQPQHF. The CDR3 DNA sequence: TGTGCCAGCAGCACCGGGACAGGGGGCCAGCCCCAGCATTTT. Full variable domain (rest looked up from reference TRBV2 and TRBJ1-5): EPEVTQTPSHQVTQMGQEVILRCVPISNHLYFYWYRQILGQKVEFLVSFYNNEISEKSEIFDDQFSVERPDGSNFTLKIRSTKLEDSAMYFCASSTGTGGQPQHFGDGTRLSIL.

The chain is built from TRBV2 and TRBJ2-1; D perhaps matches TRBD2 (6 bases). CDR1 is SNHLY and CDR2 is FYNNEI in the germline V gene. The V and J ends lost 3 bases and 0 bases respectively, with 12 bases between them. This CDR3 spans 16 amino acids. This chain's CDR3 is CASSDAGSSSYNEQFF. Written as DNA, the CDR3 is TGTGCCAGCAGTGATGCGGGGTCGAGCTCCTACAATGAGCAGTTCTTC. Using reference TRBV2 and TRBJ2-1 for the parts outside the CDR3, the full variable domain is EPEVTQTPSHQVTQMGQEVILRCVPISNHLYFYWYRQILGQKVEFLVSFYNNEISEKSEIFDDQFSVERPDGSNFTLKIRSTKLEDSAMYFCASSDAGSSSYNEQFFGPGTRLTVL.

CDR3 DNA sequence: TGTGCCAGCAGCGTAGCCGGGGGAGAAGAGACCCAGTACTTC. This encodes CASSVAGGEETQYF. This chain links TRBV9 with TRBJ2-5; TRBD2 might be the D (6 bases). V was clipped by 0 bases and J by 3 bases, with 9 bases between them. The CDR3 runs to 14 residues. Germline CDR1 SGDLS, CDR2 YYNGEE.

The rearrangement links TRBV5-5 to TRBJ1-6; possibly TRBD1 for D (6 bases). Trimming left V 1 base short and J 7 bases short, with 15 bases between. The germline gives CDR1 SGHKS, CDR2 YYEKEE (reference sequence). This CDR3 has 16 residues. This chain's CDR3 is CASSLWAGDLNSPLHF. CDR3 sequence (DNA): TGTGCCAGCAGCTTGTGGGCAGGGGACCTCAATTCACCCCTCCACTTT. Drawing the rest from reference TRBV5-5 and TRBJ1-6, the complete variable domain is DAGVTQSPTHLIKTRGQQVTLRCSPISGHKSVSWYQQVLGQGPQFIFQYYEKEERGRGNFPDRFSARQFPNYSSELNVNALLLGDSALYLCASSLWAGDLNSPLHFGNGTRLTVT.

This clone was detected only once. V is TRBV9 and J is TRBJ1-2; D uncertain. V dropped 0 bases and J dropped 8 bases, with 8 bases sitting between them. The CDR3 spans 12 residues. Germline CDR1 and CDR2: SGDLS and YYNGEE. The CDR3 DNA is TGTGCCAGCAGCGTAGTAGGTAGCGGCTACACCTTC. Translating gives CASSVVGSGYTF.

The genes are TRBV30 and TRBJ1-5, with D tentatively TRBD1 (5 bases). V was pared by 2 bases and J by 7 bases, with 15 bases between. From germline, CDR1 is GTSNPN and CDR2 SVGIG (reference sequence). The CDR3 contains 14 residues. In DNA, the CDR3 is TGTGCCTGGAGTATGGGGCAGGGAGGGCAGCCCCAGCATTTT. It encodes CAWSMGQGGQPQHF.

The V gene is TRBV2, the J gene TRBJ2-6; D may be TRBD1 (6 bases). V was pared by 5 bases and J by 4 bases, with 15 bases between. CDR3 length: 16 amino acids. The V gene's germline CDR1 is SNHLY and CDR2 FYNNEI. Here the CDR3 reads CASSLQGTLGANVLTF. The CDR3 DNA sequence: TGTGCCAGCAGTCTACAGGGAACTCTGGGGGCCAACGTCCTGACTTTC.

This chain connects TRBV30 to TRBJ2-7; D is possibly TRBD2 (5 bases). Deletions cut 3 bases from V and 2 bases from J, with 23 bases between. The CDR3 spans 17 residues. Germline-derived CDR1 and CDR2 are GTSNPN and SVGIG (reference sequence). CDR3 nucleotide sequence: TGTGCCTGGAGAAAAACATACCATGCGACGGGAACCTACGAGCAGTACTTC. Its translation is CAWRKTYHATGTYEQYF.

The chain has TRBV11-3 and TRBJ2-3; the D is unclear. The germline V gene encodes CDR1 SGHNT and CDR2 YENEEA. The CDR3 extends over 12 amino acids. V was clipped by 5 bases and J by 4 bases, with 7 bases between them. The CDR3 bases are TGTGCCAGCAGCCTTTTGTCAGATACGCAGTATTTT. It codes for CASSLLSDTQYF. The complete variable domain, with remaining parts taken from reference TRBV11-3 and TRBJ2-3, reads EAGVVQSPRYKIIEKKQPVAFWCNPISGHNTLYWYLQNLGQGPELLIRYENEEAVDDSQLPKDRFSAERLKGVDSTLKIQPAELGDSAVYLCASSLLSDTQYFGPGTRLTVL.

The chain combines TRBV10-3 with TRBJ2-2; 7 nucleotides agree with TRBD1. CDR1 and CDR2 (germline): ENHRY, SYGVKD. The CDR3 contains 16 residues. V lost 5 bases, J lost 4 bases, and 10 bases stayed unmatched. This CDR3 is CAISYRDRQGTGELFF. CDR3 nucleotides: TGTGCCATCAGTTACCGAGATCGACAGGGCACCGGGGAGCTGTTTTTT.

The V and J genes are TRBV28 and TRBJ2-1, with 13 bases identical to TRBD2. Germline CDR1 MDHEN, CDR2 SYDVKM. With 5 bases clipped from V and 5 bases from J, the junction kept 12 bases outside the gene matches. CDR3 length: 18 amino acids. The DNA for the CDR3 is TGTGCCAGCAGTCCACTTAGACTAGCGGGAGGTCCTCACAATGAGCAGTTCTTC. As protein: CASSPLRLAGGPHNEQFF.

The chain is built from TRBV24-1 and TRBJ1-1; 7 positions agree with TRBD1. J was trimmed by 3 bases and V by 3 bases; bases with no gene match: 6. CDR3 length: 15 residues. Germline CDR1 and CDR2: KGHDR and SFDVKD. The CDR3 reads CATSDPTRGDTEAFF. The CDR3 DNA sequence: TGTGCCACCAGTGATCCTACCAGGGGGGACACTGAAGCTTTCTTT.